The clone carrying this T cell receptor (beta chain) turned up a few times. Antigen specificity is unknown. Preparation of the TCRbeta library used unique molecular identifiers. TCRdb ran MiXCR on the PCR reads and lists one entry per CDR3 protein. The repertoire holds 900,000 or so distinct CDR3 sequences, approximately 15% seen once, with just under 5% in the top ten. This sample stems from a study of T-cell reconstitution after alpha-beta-depleted transplantation in children. Broader study findings: T-cell counts and diversity were attributed mostly to newly produced T cells one year after transplant. Reportedly, only several hundred clones from non-depleted graft cells drove alpha-beta T-cell counts at about two months.

The CDR3 is made up of 17 amino acids. Germline V CDR1 and CDR2: SGHRS, YFSETQ. Between the trimmed V and J ends, which lost 2 bases and 5 bases, there was a span of 22 bases. J is TRBJ2-5 and V is TRBV5-1; D uncertain. This material consisted of PBMCs, mostly from graft donor cells, taken 360 days after TCRalphabeta/CD19-depleted stem cell transplant. This receptor was obtained from a male patient between 10 and 17 years old who had a stem cell transplant for acute lymphoblastic leukemia, so the T cells may come from the graft donor. The DNA for the CDR3 is TGCGCCAGCAGCTTCTCCTCCGGCTACCATGGATCGGAGACCCAGTACTTC. This sequence encodes CASSFSSGYHGSETQYF.